The 15 T cell receptor beta chains given below trace back to one sample, sequenced in a study of graft-versus-host responses after intestinal transplantation. Intraepithelial plus lamina propria lymphocytes were released by processing graft tissue. Sequencing used immunoSEQ multiplex PCR; TCRdb keeps in-frame clones, though not all of them. Here the sample spans approximately 19,000 clones, roughly three quarters being singletons. The specimen was ileum tissue, collected around 20 days after intestinal transplant. These receptors originate from a human patient who received an intestinal transplant, so some T cells may come from the graft donor.

The V and J genes are TRBV9 and TRBJ1-2, with 11 bases fitting TRBD1. In germline, CDR1 is SGDLS, CDR2 YYNGEE. V lost 3 bases and J lost 5; bases outside the gene matches: 6. The CDR3 spans 15 residues. Here the CDR3 reads CASSGQGDRGYGYTF. CDR3 nucleotide sequence: TGTGCCAGCAGCGGGCAGGGGGACAGGGGGTATGGCTACACCTTC.

The V gene is TRBV15, the J gene TRBJ2-1, with D perhaps TRBD2 (6 bases). The V end was cut by 8 bases, the J end by 3 bases, with 17 bases between. CDR1 is LNHNV, CDR2 YYDKDF, per germline (reference sequence). The CDR3 consists of 15 residues. This CDR3 is CATGKVAGLYNEQFF. For the CDR3, the DNA is TGTGCCACCGGGAAAGTGGCGGGGCTCTACAATGAGCAGTTCTTC.

This chain joins TRBV7-9 and TRBJ1-2; 9 positions agree with TRBD1. The CDR3 is 14 residues long. The V segment lost 1 base and the J segment 5 bases; nucleotides outside the gene matches: 2. Looked up from germline, CDR1 is SEHNR and CDR2 is FQNEAQ (reference sequence). DNA for the CDR3: TGTGCCAGCAGCTTAGAGGACAGGGGATATGGCTACACCTTC. It yields the protein CASSLEDRGYGYTF.

This clone turned up a few times. V and J are TRBV5-6 and TRBJ1-6; D uncertain. This CDR3 has 14 amino acids. Germline V gene lookup returns CDR1 SGHDT and CDR2 YYEEEE. Deletions cut 3 bases from V and 7 bases from J, with 11 bases between. In DNA form, the CDR3 reads TGTGCCAGCAGCTCGACCGGGATAAATTCACCCCTCCACTTT. Protein: CASSSTGINSPLHF.

The chain carries TRBV5-6 and TRBJ2-1, with D perhaps TRBD1 (5 bases). Germline V gives CDR1 SGHDT, CDR2 YYEEEE. Trimming left V 2 bases short and J 1 base short, with 10 bases between. This CDR3 contains 15 residues. The CDR3 DNA follows: TGTGCCAGCAGCTTCCTACAGGTATCCTACAATGAGCAGTTCTTC. Translated, it gives CASSFLQVSYNEQFF. The complete variable domain, with remaining parts taken from reference TRBV5-6 and TRBJ2-1, reads DAGVTQSPTHLIKTRGQQVTLRCSPKSGHDTVSWYQQALGQGPQFIFQYYEEEERQRGNFPDRFSGHQFPNYSSELNVNALLLGDSALYLCASSFLQVSYNEQFFGPGTRLTVL.

This chain links TRBV30 with TRBJ1-1, with D perhaps matching TRBD1 (5 bases). Germline V gives CDR1 GTSNPN, CDR2 SVGIG (reference sequence). The CDR3 runs to 13 residues. The V gene lost 6 bases and the J gene lost 0 bases, with 11 bases spanning the gap. The CDR3 nucleotides are TGTGCCTGCCTAGGGGAATTGAACACTGAAGCTTTCTTT. It yields the protein CACLGELNTEAFF. Drawing the rest from reference TRBV30 and TRBJ1-1, the complete variable domain is SQTIHQWPATLVQPVGSPLSLECTVEGTSNPNLYWYRQAAGRGLQLLFYSVGIGQISSEVPQNLSASRPQDRQFILSSKKLLLSDSGFYLCACLGELNTEAFFGQGTRLTVV.

Concerning this clone: Possible read error: a much larger clone is one base away. V gene TRBV30 combines with J gene TRBJ2-7; D unclear. CDR3 length: 11 residues. The germline gives CDR1 GTSNPN, CDR2 SVGIG (reference sequence). V was pared by 3 bases and J by 3 bases, with 6 bases between. The CDR3 reads CAWSQIYEQYF. Written as DNA, the CDR3 is TGTGCCTGGAGCCAGATCTACGAGCAGTACTTC.

The rearrangement links TRBV4-1 to TRBJ1-2, with unresolved D. CDR3 length equals 13 residues. V lost 2 bases and J 4 bases, leaving 8 bases between the germline ends. CDR1 is MGHRA, CDR2 YSYEKL, per germline. CDR3 in DNA: TGCGCCAGCAGCCAACAGGCGGGCTATGGCTACACCTTC. It yields the protein CASSQQAGYGYTF.

The chain employs TRBV7-9 and TRBJ1-2; D call uncertain. This CDR3 has 12 residues. The germline V and J ends were trimmed by 1 base and 6 bases, with 6 bases remaining between them. Looked up from germline, CDR1 is SEHNR and CDR2 is FQNEAQ (reference sequence). CDR3 in amino acids: CASSLGGDGYTF. CDR3 bases: TGTGCCAGCAGCTTAGGGGGAGATGGCTACACCTTC.

This sequence joins TRBV11-3 and TRBJ2-3; TRBD1 aligns across 9 bases. The germline V gene encodes CDR1 SGHNT and CDR2 YENEEA. The CDR3 extends over 14 amino acids. Unmatched junction bases numbered 3, after V lost 5 bases and J lost 3 bases. The chain's CDR3 is CASSGTGSTDTQYF. Here the CDR3 DNA reads TGTGCCAGCAGCGGGACAGGGAGTACAGATACGCAGTATTTT.

The gene calls are TRBV5-4 and TRBJ1-2, with a weak D call TRBD1 (5 bases). CDR1 and CDR2 from the germline V gene are SGHNT and YYREEE (reference sequence). V dropped 0 bases and J dropped 4 bases, with 10 bases sitting between them. CDR3 size: 14 residues. The CDR3 here is CASSLDVTAYGYTF. The CDR3 bases are TGTGCCAGCAGCTTGGATGTGACAGCCTATGGCTACACCTTC.

In this sample, this clone is medium-sized (0.01 to 0.1%). The chain links TRBV6-6 to TRBJ1-5, with a possible D match to TRBD1 (5 bases). The CDR3 loop spans 15 amino acids. V lost 5 bases and J 4 bases, leaving 15 bases between the germline ends. Germline CDR1 and CDR2: MNHNY and SVGAGI (reference sequence). CDR3 sequence: CASSLQGNGNQPQHF. The CDR3 region has the DNA TGTGCCAGCAGTCTCCAGGGAAACGGGAATCAGCCCCAGCATTTT.

This clone turned up a few times. The rearrangement uses TRBV2 and TRBJ2-1; TRBD2 matches 11 bases. Germline lookup yields CDR1 SNHLY and CDR2 FYNNEI. J lost 8 bases, V lost 6 bases, and 12 bases had no gene match. The CDR3 contains 16 residues. The CDR3: CASSSSLAGVGDEQFF. The CDR3 DNA reads as TGTGCCAGCAGCAGCTCACTAGCGGGAGTTGGCGATGAGCAGTTCTTC.

J is TRBJ1-2 and V is TRBV6-6; the match to TRBD1 covers 8 bases. Germline CDR1 reads MNHNY; CDR2 reads SVGAGI (reference sequence). The CDR3 covers 15 residues. Trimming took 0 bases from V and 4 from J; bases not matched to a gene: 4. Here the CDR3 reads CASSYSFQGAYGYTF. The CDR3 coding sequence is TGTGCCAGCAGTTACTCTTTTCAGGGGGCCTATGGCTACACCTTC.

This clone was recorded a few times. The CDR3 is CASSEASWWQGNQPQHF. The CDR3 DNA reads as TGTGCCAGCAGTGAAGCATCATGGTGGCAGGGGAATCAGCCCCAGCATTTT. The V and J genes are TRBV6-1 and TRBJ1-5; the D gene is possibly TRBD1 (6 bases). The CDR3 consists of 17 residues. Between the trimmed V and J ends, which lost 0 bases and 4 bases, there was a span of 16 bases. Germline CDR1 is MNHNS and CDR2 is SASEGT.